A selection of T cell receptor beta chains follows, all from one sample in a study of siplizumab effects on memory and regulatory T cells. Some clones are missing from TCRdb's copy, which holds only in-frame ones; the method was immunoSEQ multiplex PCR. Counted here are more than 95,000 clones, 90% to 95% occurring once; the ten biggest clones make up about 0.34%. The material sequenced was CD4+ T cells sorted from blood. The source is a human donor in good health. Each CDR3 is given with its conserved first and last residue. The order of the fields is D gene, V gene, J gene, CDR3 DNA, CDR3 protein. D genes are given only for firm matches.

d_call: TRBD2
v_call: TRBV6-1
j_call: TRBJ2-3
cdr3_nt: TGTGCCAGCAGTGCCTCAGTCGGGACTAGCGGGGGGGTAGGCACAGATACGCAGTATTTT
cdr3_aa: CASSASVGTSGGVGTDTQYF

d_call: NA
v_call: TRBV4-3
j_call: TRBJ2-7
cdr3_nt: TGCGCCAGCAGCCAAGATATACTTGCAATAGAGCAGTACTTC
cdr3_aa: CASSQDILAIEQYF

d_call: TRBD2
v_call: TRBV6-5
j_call: TRBJ2-2
cdr3_nt: TGTGCCAGCAGTTCAACCGGGACTAGCACCGGGGAGCTGTTTTTT
cdr3_aa: CASSSTGTSTGELFF

d_call: NA
v_call: TRBV30
j_call: TRBJ1-2
cdr3_nt: TGTGCCTCATACAGGGATGCGGGCTACACCTTC
cdr3_aa: CASYRDAGYTF

d_call: TRBD2
v_call: TRBV27
j_call: TRBJ2-7
cdr3_nt: TGTGCCAGCAGTTTAGGGTCGGGAGGGCCCTACGAGCAGTACTTC
cdr3_aa: CASSLGSGGPYEQYF

d_call: NA
v_call: TRBV9
j_call: TRBJ1-3
cdr3_nt: TGTGCCAGCAGCCCCAATCTTGACACCATATATTTT
cdr3_aa: CASSPNLDTIYF

d_call: TRBD2
v_call: TRBV5-4
j_call: TRBJ2-3
cdr3_nt: TGTGCCAGCAGCTTGCCGACTAGCGGGATTAGCACAGATACGCAGTATTTT
cdr3_aa: CASSLPTSGISTDTQYF

d_call: NA
v_call: TRBV5-1
j_call: TRBJ2-2
cdr3_nt: TGCGCCAGCAGCGTCGACACCCCTAACACCGGGGAGCTGTTTTTT
cdr3_aa: CASSVDTPNTGELFF

d_call: NA
v_call: TRBV5-1
j_call: TRBJ1-1
cdr3_nt: TGCGCCAGCAGCCGCCAGGGGAACACTGAAGCTTTCTTT
cdr3_aa: CASSRQGNTEAFF

d_call: NA
v_call: TRBV11-1
j_call: TRBJ2-7
cdr3_nt: TGTGCCAGCAGCTTACGGGGAACCTACGAGCAGTACTTC
cdr3_aa: CASSLRGTYEQYF

d_call: TRBD2
v_call: TRBV14
j_call: TRBJ2-2
cdr3_nt: TGTGCCAGCAGCCCCCGGCTAGCGGGGAATACCGGGGAGCTGTTTTTT
cdr3_aa: CASSPRLAGNTGELFF

d_call: NA
v_call: TRBV2
j_call: TRBJ2-2
cdr3_nt: TGTGCCAGCAAGATGGGGCCCGGAACCGGGGAGCTGTTTTTT
cdr3_aa: CASKMGPGTGELFF

d_call: NA
v_call: TRBV5-1
j_call: TRBJ1-1
cdr3_nt: TGCGCCAGCAGCTTGGCCGTTGTGGGAACGACTGAAGCTTTCTTT
cdr3_aa: CASSLAVVGTTEAFF

d_call: TRBD2
v_call: TRBV30
j_call: TRBJ2-5
cdr3_nt: TGTGCCTGGGATAGCGGGGGAGAGACCCAGTACTTC
cdr3_aa: CAWDSGGETQYF

d_call: NA
v_call: TRBV4-1
j_call: TRBJ2-1
cdr3_nt: TGCGCCAGCAGCCAAGATGATTCCCTAGCTTCGTGGGAGCAGTTCTTC
cdr3_aa: CASSQDDSLASWEQFF

d_call: NA
v_call: TRBV30
j_call: TRBJ2-1
cdr3_nt: TGTGCCTGGAGAGCGAACAGGATAGTCGATGAGCAGTTCTTC
cdr3_aa: CAWRANRIVDEQFF